These T cell receptor beta chains were read from a single sample in a study of T cells in Graves' hyperthyroidism and ophthalmopathy. MiXCR was run by TCRdb on the multiplex PCR reads, yielding one entry per CDR3 protein. The sample holds about 520,000 distinct CDR3 sequences, about a fifth seen once. The sequencing input was blood. These receptor sequences come from a man aged 18-30 years with Graves' hyperthyroidism. CDR3s include the opening cysteine and the closing phenylalanine or tryptophan. D genes are given only for firm matches. Not every row has a clone size; where given, it reads once, few, many or a size class.

>few|TRBV2|TRBJ2-5|-
CASTEEVGAETQYF
TGTGCCAGCACCGAAGAGGTGGGGGCTGAGACCCAGTACTTC
>-|TRBV30|TRBJ1-2|-
CACLPPGQDGYTF
TGTGCCTGTCTCCCCCCCGGGCAGGATGGCTACACCTTC
>many|TRBV19|TRBJ2-7|-
CASSIYRQETYEQYF
TGTGCCAGTAGTATCTATCGCCAGGAAACCTACGAGCAGTACTTC
>few|TRBV6-1|TRBJ2-7|TRBD1
CASSKRTGGNYEQYF
TGTGCCAGCAGCAAAAGGACAGGGGGCAACTACGAGCAGTACTTC
>many|TRBV12-3/TRBV12-4|TRBJ1-1|TRBD1
CASSFSQGAEAFF
TGTGCCAGCAGTTTTTCACAGGGGGCCGAAGCTTTCTTT
>many|TRBV6-1|TRBJ1-3|-
CASRRTADSGNTIYF
TGTGCCAGCAGGAGGACAGCTGACTCTGGAAACACCATATATTTT
>once|TRBV7-6|TRBJ2-7|-
CASSSPDSIYEQYF
TGTGCCAGCAGTTCCCCGGACAGTATCTACGAGCAGTACTTC
>many|TRBV2|TRBJ1-1|-
CASISGTLMDTEAFF
TGTGCCAGCATTTCCGGGACATTGATGGACACTGAAGCTTTCTTT
>many|TRBV20-1|TRBJ2-2|TRBD2
CSASASGVNTGELFF
TGCAGTGCTAGTGCTAGCGGGGTGAACACCGGGGAGCTGTTTTTT
>many|TRBV6-5|TRBJ1-2|-
CASLLPEGGYTF
TGTGCCAGCTTACTCCCGGAAGGGGGCTACACCTTC
>many|TRBV20-1|TRBJ2-5|-
CSASGDGETQYF
TGCAGTGCTAGTGGGGACGGGGAGACCCAGTACTTC
>-|TRBV30|TRBJ2-7|TRBD2
CAWRRGLARYEQYF
TGTGCCTGGAGGAGGGGACTAGCGAGGTACGAGCAGTACTTC
>-|TRBV12-3/TRBV12-4|TRBJ2-7|TRBD2
CASSTPTSGSYEQYF
TGTGCCAGCAGTACACCGACTAGCGGGAGCTACGAGCAGTACTTC
>many|TRBV7-9|TRBJ2-5|-
CASSRQMETQYF
TGTGCCAGCAGCCGTCAAATGGAGACCCAGTACTTC
>once|TRBV15|TRBJ1-1|-
CATSDPRVRENTEAFF
TGTGCCACCAGCGACCCTCGAGTGCGCGAGAACACTGAAGCTTTCTTT
>many|TRBV28|TRBJ1-2|-
CASSLSGTGYGYTF
TGTGCCAGCAGTTTATCAGGGACGGGGTATGGCTACACCTTC
>many|TRBV7-8|TRBJ1-1|-
CASSEGGSRDTEAFF
TGTGCCAGCAGCGAGGGGGGCAGTAGGGACACTGAAGCTTTCTTT
>many|TRBV5-1|TRBJ2-7|TRBD1
CASSLVPGQGAIAYEQYF
TGCGCCAGCAGCTTGGTCCCGGGACAGGGGGCAATAGCCTACGAGCAGTACTTC
>many|TRBV11-1|TRBJ1-1|-
CASSSSQAGRATEAFF
TGTGCCAGCAGCTCATCCCAGGCAGGGCGAGCAACTGAAGCTTTCTTT
>few|TRBV10-3|TRBJ2-7|-
CAIRQASREQYF
TGTGCCATCAGGCAGGCCTCAAGGGAGCAGTACTTC
>-|TRBV3-1|TRBJ1-2|-
CASSQDLALYGYTF
TGTGCCAGCAGCCAAGATTTGGCCCTCTATGGCTACACCTTC
>many|TRBV7-2|TRBJ1-1|TRBD1
CASSRQGGNTEAFF
TGTGCCAGCAGCCGACAGGGGGGAAACACTGAAGCTTTCTTT
>many|TRBV12-3/TRBV12-4|TRBJ1-5|-
CASSLGGWGAGNQPQHF
TGTGCCAGCAGTCTCGGGGGATGGGGGGCAGGCAATCAGCCCCAGCATTTT
>few|TRBV30|TRBJ1-5|-
CAWSQAQMEPQHF
TGTGCCTGGAGCCAAGCCCAGATGGAGCCCCAGCATTTT
>many|TRBV5-1|TRBJ2-2|-
CASSLATSISAGELFF
TGCGCCAGCAGCTTGGCCACTAGTATCTCGGCCGGGGAGCTGTTTTTT
>many|TRBV7-2|TRBJ1-2|-
CASSPYRAGYTF
TGTGCCAGCAGCCCATACAGGGCTGGCTACACCTTC
>many|TRBV19|TRBJ1-1|-
CASSSEEVFNTEAFF
TGTGCCAGTAGTTCAGAGGAGGTGTTTAACACTGAAGCTTTCTTT
>many|TRBV2|TRBJ1-5|-
CASRETGRGQPQHF
TGTGCCAGCAGGGAGACAGGCCGAGGACAGCCCCAGCATTTT
>once|TRBV20-1|TRBJ2-7|TRBD2
CSASPPTSGRLYEQYF
TGCAGTGCTAGCCCCCCGACTAGCGGGAGGCTATACGAGCAGTACTTC
>once|TRBV7-2|TRBJ2-2|-
CASSLWSRGAGELFF
TGTGCCAGCAGCTTATGGTCAAGGGGGGCCGGGGAGCTGTTTTTT
>many|TRBV9|TRBJ1-2|-
CASSPGSGVNYGYTF
TGTGCCAGCAGCCCGGGGTCGGGGGTTAACTATGGCTACACCTTC
>-|TRBV6-5|TRBJ1-3|-
CASSYSSRAGNTIYF
TGTGCCAGCAGTTACTCGAGCCGGGCTGGAAACACCATATATTTT
>many|TRBV12-3/TRBV12-4|TRBJ2-7|-
CASSLTGSSYEQYF
TGTGCCAGCAGTTTAACAGGGAGCTCCTACGAGCAGTACTTC
>-|TRBV6-2/TRBV6-3|TRBJ2-5|TRBD2
CASRDGLAGVGRRETQYF
TGTGCCAGCAGAGACGGACTAGCGGGAGTCGGGCGGCGAGAGACCCAGTACTTC
>many|TRBV12-3/TRBV12-4|TRBJ1-1|-
CASTLTGGNTEAFF
TGTGCCAGCACTTTGACAGGCGGGAACACTGAAGCTTTCTTT
>many|TRBV6-5|TRBJ1-2|-
CASSSGTQYGYTF
TGTGCCAGCAGTTCCGGGACCCAATATGGCTACACCTTC
>many|TRBV6-1|TRBJ2-7|-
CASSEAYRGF
TGTGCCAGCAGTGAAGCTTATAGAGGGTTC
>few|TRBV30|TRBJ1-6|-
CAWRWFYNSPLHF
TGTGCCTGGCGCTGGTTCTATAATTCACCCCTCCACTTT
>many|TRBV2|TRBJ2-7|-
CASNSVAGDEQYF
TGTGCCAGCAATTCGGTGGCAGGGGACGAGCAGTACTTC
>many|TRBV28|TRBJ2-2|TRBD1
CASSYRGPGTGELFF
TGTGCCAGCAGTTACAGGGGGCCGGGCACCGGGGAGCTGTTTTTT
>many|TRBV12-5|TRBJ1-2|-
CASGLDSGGYTF
TGTGCTAGTGGTTTGGACTCGGGGGGCTACACCTTC
>once|TRBV20-1|TRBJ1-1|TRBD1
CSARGDSVNTEAFF
TGCAGTGCTAGAGGGGACAGTGTGAACACTGAAGCTTTCTTT
>many|TRBV28|TRBJ1-5|-
CASSLSFESSNQPQHF
TGTGCCAGCAGTTTAAGCTTCGAAAGTAGCAATCAGCCCCAGCATTTT
>many|TRBV6-1|TRBJ2-7|-
CASKGDSRPEQYF
TGTGCCAGCAAAGGGGATTCCCGGCCCGAGCAGTACTTC
>many|TRBV11-2|TRBJ2-5|-
CASSPMGYGRETQYF
TGTGCCAGCAGCCCGATGGGGTATGGAAGGGAGACCCAGTACTTC
>many|TRBV2|TRBJ1-5|-
CASSPIDSNQPQHF
TGTGCCAGCAGTCCCATCGATAGCAATCAGCCCCAGCATTTT
>-|TRBV29-1|TRBJ2-7|-
CSVEITYEQYF
TGCAGCGTTGAGATCACCTACGAGCAGTACTTC
>many|TRBV12-3/TRBV12-4|TRBJ1-1|-
CASSSDGVVAFF
TGTGCCAGCAGCTCCGACGGGGTTGTGGCTTTCTTT
>few|TRBV19|TRBJ2-7|TRBD1
CASSGDRYYEQYF
TGTGCCAGTAGTGGGGACAGATACTACGAGCAGTACTTC
>-|TRBV19|TRBJ1-1|TRBD1
CASTLDRVNTEAFF
TGTGCCAGTACTCTTGACAGGGTGAACACTGAAGCTTTCTTT
>few|TRBV7-3|TRBJ1-5|-
CASSLSFRDNQPQHF
TGTGCCAGCAGCTTAAGTTTCAGGGATAATCAGCCCCAGCATTTT
>many|TRBV19|TRBJ1-6|-
CASSLHVGYNSPLHF
TGTGCCAGTAGCCTACATGTTGGATATAATTCACCCCTCCACTTT
>few|TRBV12-3/TRBV12-4|TRBJ1-2|-
CASSFWAGTHYGYTF
TGTGCCAGCAGTTTCTGGGCGGGGACCCACTATGGCTACACCTTC
>many|TRBV27|TRBJ2-7|TRBD1
CASRRTGSASYEQYF
TGTGCCAGCAGAAGGACAGGGAGTGCCTCCTACGAGCAGTACTTC
>-|TRBV19|TRBJ1-1|-
CASRSSGGDTEAFF
TGTGCCAGTAGGTCGAGTGGGGGGGACACTGAAGCTTTCTTT
>many|TRBV19|TRBJ2-2|TRBD1
CASSRTGGTGELFF
TGTGCCAGTAGTAGGACAGGAGGTACCGGGGAGCTGTTTTTT
>many|TRBV9|TRBJ1-2|-
CASSVGGHPDTYGYTF
TGTGCCAGCAGCGTAGGCGGACATCCAGACACCTATGGCTACACCTTC
>many|TRBV6-5|TRBJ2-7|-
CASSYSPGVEQYF
TGTGCCAGCAGTTACTCGCCCGGGGTGGAGCAGTACTTC